This TCR beta chain was sequenced during a study of T cell responses to AZD1222 COVID-19 vaccine. Study-wide results and limits: Distributed over spike, vaccine-associated CD4 TCRs predominated at 160-218 and 743-854.

Here immunoSEQ multiplex PCR was the method, and the copy in TCRdb shows in-frame clones only, minus some. The sample has 100,000 to 120,000 clones; about 90% are singletons. Germline assignment: CDR1 SEHNR and CDR2 FQNEAQ (reference sequence). The CDR3 contains 14 residues. V dropped 5 bases and J dropped 7; count of bases not matched to a gene: 6. To note about this clone: Its antigen is currently unknown.

This chain links TRBV7-9 with TRBJ2-7, with TRBD1 identical over 12 bases. The sequencing here drew on peripheral blood, taken 28 days after the second AZD1222 dose. This clonotype was obtained from an adult who received the AZD1222 COVID-19 vaccine. Here the CDR3 DNA reads TGTGCCAGCAGCCAGGGACAGGGGGCGAGGGAGCAGTACTTC. Amino acids: CASSQGQGAREQYF. Full variable domain (outside the CDR3, taken from reference TRBV7-9 and TRBJ2-7): DTGVSQNPRHKITKRGQNVTFRCDPISEHNRLYWYRQTLGQGPEFLTYFQNEAQLEKSRLLSDRFSAERPKGSFSTLEIQRTEQGDSAMYLCASSQGQGAREQYFGPGTRLTVT.